What follows are 11 T cell receptor beta chains derived from one specimen sequenced in a study of regulatory T cells in long-lasting Graves disease. In building TCR beta libraries, iRepertoire HTBI primers were used together with Arm-PCR of CDR3 regions. TCRdb processed the multiplex PCR reads anew with MiXCR; each CDR3 protein has one entry. This table has a few hundred thousand distinct CDR3 sequences, 12% appearing once. Time point defined: newly diagnosed GD, antithyroid drugs for less than 3 months. Making the TCR library involved RNA that had been extracted from PBMCs. These data also featured in a second study, about T cells in Graves' hyperthyroidism and ophthalmopathy.

The input for sequencing was peripheral blood mononuclear cells (PBMCs), taken at new diagnosis, from a patient treated with antithyroid drugs. The receptors here all came from a young woman with Graves disease.

This clonotype appeared a few times. The chain recombines TRBV10-3 with TRBJ1-2, with TRBD1 matching 11 bases. V shed 7 bases and J 4 bases; nucleotides not matched to a gene: 5. Germline loops: CDR1 ENHRY, CDR2 SYGVKD. The CDR3 consists of 14 residues. The CDR3 DNA reads TGTGCCATCAACCCGGGACAGGGGGGCTATGGCTACACCTTC. Residues: CAINPGQGGYGYTF.

J is TRBJ1-1 and V is TRBV29-1; D may be TRBD1 (5 bases). The V gene lost 7 bases and the J gene lost 4 bases, with 13 bases spanning the gap. Germline V gives CDR1 SQVTM, CDR2 ANQGSEA. The CDR3 has 12 amino acids. The CDR3 DNA is TGCAGCGCATTGAGCGGGGGCACTGAAGCTTTCTTT. Residues: CSALSGGTEAFF.

The table lists this clonotype with a few counts. A far more abundant clone sits one base away, making this likely a read error. The chain combines TRBV29-1 with TRBJ2-3; 8 bases fit TRBD1. The better agreement between TRBJ1-1 and the DNA end casts doubt on the J call. The CDR3 runs to 15 residues. Germline loops: CDR1 SQVTM, CDR2 ANQGSEA. The CDR3 protein is CSVQDRGGGNIEAFF. The CDR3 region has the DNA TGCAGCGTCCAAGACAGGGGAGGCGGGAACATTGAAGCTTTCTTT.

This clonotype was recorded at least ten times. This chain connects TRBV19 to TRBJ1-6, with 9 bases aligning to TRBD1. The CDR3 covers 15 residues. The germline V gene has CDR1 LNHDA and CDR2 SQIVND (reference sequence). Trimming cost V 4 bases and J 11 bases; bases outside gene matches: 9. The CDR3 spells CASSRGTGSMTPLHF. CDR3 coding DNA: TGTGCCAGTAGTAGAGGGACAGGGTCAATGACACCCCTCCACTTT.

V usage is TRBV5-1 and J usage is TRBJ1-4; 10 bases agree with TRBD1. The CDR3 contains 15 residues. Germline values: CDR1 SGHRS, CDR2 YFSETQ. The V and J ends lost 7 bases and 6 bases, in that order; junction bases with no gene match: 9. This CDR3 is CASRTTGQGDEKLFF. The CDR3 nucleotides are TGCGCCAGCCGCACCACCGGACAGGGGGATGAAAAACTGTTTTTT.

At least ten counts were recorded for this clonotype. The chain joins TRBV4-1 to TRBJ2-7, with 8 bases identical to TRBD1. This CDR3 comprises 16 residues. The germline gives CDR1 MGHRA, CDR2 YSYEKL. V dropped 1 base and J dropped 1; count of bases not matched to a gene: 6. The CDR3 nucleotides are TGCGCCAGCAGCCAAGTTCGGACAGGGTTTTCCTACGAGCAGTACTTC. Protein: CASSQVRTGFSYEQYF.

The chain is built from TRBV7-9 and TRBJ1-2; D not resolved. The CDR3 contains 14 residues. Looked up from germline, CDR1 is SEHNR and CDR2 is FQNEAQ (reference sequence). The ends were cut back, 2 bases at V and 4 bases at J, with 11 bases in the middle. The CDR3 DNA reads TGTGCCAGCAGCTTATTACGGAACACCTATGGCTACACCTTC. Its translation: CASSLLRNTYGYTF.

The rearrangement links TRBV18 to TRBJ2-5; TRBD1 might be the D (5 bases). V was trimmed by 3 bases and J by 1 base, leaving 15 bases between them. The V gene's germline CDR1 is KGHSH and CDR2 LQKENI. This CDR3 is built from 16 residues. This chain's CDR3 is CASSPFRAGPQETQYF. The CDR3 DNA reads TGTGCCAGCTCACCTTTCAGGGCCGGTCCCCAAGAGACCCAGTACTTC.

This clonotype was seen at least ten times. V gene TRBV12-3 or TRBV12-4 combines with J gene TRBJ2-5, with 8 nucleotides matching TRBD2. The CDR3 sequence is 14 residues long. The V and J ends lost 3 bases and 7 bases, in that order; junction bases with no gene match: 7. Here the CDR3 reads CASSFIAGLGTQYF. CDR3 bases: TGTGCCAGCAGTTTTATAGCGGGGTTAGGGACCCAGTACTTC.

Ten or more counts support this clonotype. The chain carries TRBV13 and TRBJ2-7; 10 nucleotides align to TRBD2. This CDR3 comprises 16 residues. V shed 4 bases, J shed 3 bases, and the junction held 9 bases outside the gene matches. The germline CDR1 and CDR2 sequences are PRHDT and FYEKMQ (reference sequence). Here the CDR3 reads CASSYLGTSENYEQYF. CDR3 DNA: TGTGCCAGCAGCTACCTAGGGACTAGCGAAAACTACGAGCAGTACTTC.

This clonotype was counted between two and nine times. The rearrangement uses TRBV5-6 and TRBJ2-1; no definite D call. V was clipped by 4 bases and J by 1 base, with 12 bases between them. This CDR3 contains 15 residues. Germline V gene lookup returns CDR1 SGHDT and CDR2 YYEEEE. CDR3: CASSNRPRSYNEQFF. As DNA, the CDR3 is TGTGCCAGCAGCAACAGACCCAGATCCTACAATGAGCAGTTCTTC.